The 27 T cell receptor beta chains below were found in one sample sequenced in a study of CD8 T cells in Susac syndrome. RNA was extracted with the RNeasy kit, and a quantity of about 0.45 to 1 ug was reverse transcribed using random hexamers. Via MiXCR, TCRdb re-called the immunoSEQ multiplex PCR reads, giving one row per CDR3 protein. The sample consists of roughly 180,000 distinct CDR3 sequences, about 95% of them appearing once. Specimen: CD4+ T cells from PBMCs. These receptors all stem from a human donor in good health.

The rearrangement links TRBV30 to TRBJ2-3; D remains ambiguous. Germline V gene lookup returns CDR1 GTSNPN and CDR2 SVGIG (reference sequence). The V gene lost 4 bases and the J gene lost 5 bases, with 10 bases spanning the gap. The CDR3 loop spans 12 amino acids. CDR3 in amino acids: CAWKFVGDTQYF. In nucleotides, the CDR3 is TGTGCCTGGAAGTTCGTGGGAGATACGCAGTATTTT.

This clonotype was found once. V gene TRBV19 combines with J gene TRBJ1-5; 10 bases map to TRBD1. Germline V gene lookup returns CDR1 LNHDA and CDR2 SQIVND (reference sequence). Unmatched junction bases numbered 6, after V lost 4 bases and J lost 6 bases. The CDR3 loop spans 15 amino acids. CDR3 sequence reads: CASSRSDRGLQPQHF. CDR3 DNA sequence: TGTGCCAGTAGTAGGAGCGACAGGGGGCTTCAGCCCCAGCATTTT.

CDR3 nucleotides: TGCAGCGTTGTGGCTAGCGGGGGGGAAGAGCAGTTCTTC. Its translation is CSVVASGGEEQFF. The V gene is TRBV29-1, the J gene TRBJ2-1; 12 bases line up with TRBD2. V gave up 4 bases and J gave up 10 bases; unmatched junction bases: 5. CDR1 is SQVTM and CDR2 is ANQGSEA in the germline V gene. This CDR3 has 13 residues.

The chain has TRBV3-1 and TRBJ2-5; the match to TRBD1 covers 7 bases. J gave up 12 bases and V 1 base, and 5 bases lay outside the gene matches. The CDR3 extends over 12 amino acids. Germline-derived CDR1 and CDR2 are LGHDT and YNNKEL (reference sequence). CDR3 sequence reads: CASSQVGQLKYF. The CDR3 DNA reads TGTGCCAGCAGCCAAGTGGGACAGCTAAAGTACTTC.

The V and J genes are TRBV30 and TRBJ1-5, with TRBD1 identical over 7 bases. Germline trimming cut 2 bases from V and 3 bases from J; bases unmatched to any gene: 7. CDR1 is GTSNPN and CDR2 is SVGIG in the germline V gene (reference sequence). The CDR3 extends over 15 amino acids. The CDR3 loop reads CAWSRKQGNNQPQHF. CDR3 DNA: TGTGCCTGGAGTCGGAAACAGGGGAACAATCAGCCCCAGCATTTT.

The V gene is TRBV20-1, the J gene TRBJ2-7; D is unresolved. The germline V gene has CDR1 DFQATT and CDR2 SNEGSKA (reference sequence). Trimming left V 6 bases short and J 2 bases short, with 17 bases between. The CDR3 runs 14 residues. CDR3 in amino acids: CSASPGSLPYEQYF. Written as DNA, the CDR3 is TGCAGTGCCAGCCCAGGATCCTTACCCTACGAGCAGTACTTC.

V and J are TRBV5-1 and TRBJ2-7, with a tentative D call TRBD2 (5 bases). The V gene lost 7 bases and the J gene lost 2 bases, with 13 bases spanning the gap. CDR1 and CDR2 from the germline V gene are SGHRS and YFSETQ. This CDR3 has 13 residues. The CDR3 protein is CASSAGEPYEQYF. CDR3 nucleotide sequence: TGCGCCAGCTCGGCCGGGGAGCCCTACGAGCAGTACTTC. Full variable domain (missing parts from reference TRBV5-1 and TRBJ2-7): KAGVTQTPRYLIKTRGQQVTLSCSPISGHRSVSWYQQTPGQGLQFLFEYFSETQRNKGNFPGRFSGRQFSNSRSEMNVSTLELGDSALYLCASSAGEPYEQYFGPGTRLTVT.

This clonotype has a single count. V usage is TRBV20-1 and J usage is TRBJ1-5, with D unresolved. The CDR3 runs to 12 residues. Per germline, CDR1 DFQATT and CDR2 SNEGSKA (reference sequence). Trimming shortened V by 2 bases and J by 4 bases, and 6 bases separated the two germline ends. This chain's CDR3 is CSARNGNQPQHF. For the CDR3, the DNA is TGCAGTGCTAGAAATGGAAATCAGCCCCAGCATTTT.

The chain uses TRBV20-1 and TRBJ1-6, with 8 bases matching TRBD1. The CDR3 length is 16 residues. Germline loops: CDR1 DFQATT, CDR2 SNEGSKA (reference sequence). Trimming took 1 base from V and 7 from J; bases not matched to a gene: 9. The CDR3 spells CSARGAQGAGNSPLHF. CDR3 coding DNA: TGCAGTGCTAGAGGCGCCCAGGGGGCAGGAAATTCACCCCTCCACTTT.

This chain connects TRBV29-1 to TRBJ2-3, with unresolved D. The V end lost 2 bases, the J end lost 2 bases, and 8 bases lay between the germline ends. From germline, CDR1 is SQVTM and CDR2 ANQGSEA. This CDR3 comprises 13 residues. CDR3 residues: CSVERAFTDTQYF. CDR3 DNA: TGCAGCGTTGAAAGGGCTTTCACAGATACGCAGTATTTT.

V gene TRBV6-2 or TRBV6-3 combines with J gene TRBJ1-1; D call uncertain. The CDR3 contains 13 residues. Germline CDR1 and CDR2: MNHEY and SVGEGT. With 2 bases removed from V and 0 bases from J, the gap between germline ends came to 4 bases. CDR3 in amino acids: CASSYKLNTEAFF. CDR3 in DNA: TGTGCCAGCAGTTACAAGCTGAACACTGAAGCTTTCTTT.

This chain joins TRBV20-1 and TRBJ2-1; D may correspond to TRBD1 or TRBD2 (6 bases each). This CDR3 has 15 amino acids. The ends were cut back, 0 bases at V and 7 bases at J, with 16 bases in the middle. Germline V gene sequence: CDR1 DFQATT, CDR2 SNEGSKA (reference sequence). The CDR3 spells CSARDVRGVRNEQFF. The CDR3 DNA is TGCAGTGCTAGAGATGTTAGGGGGGTGCGGAATGAGCAGTTCTTC.

This clonotype was seen a handful of times. The V gene is TRBV27, the J gene TRBJ2-7; 8 nucleotides agree with TRBD1. Per germline, CDR1 MNHEY and CDR2 SMNVEV (reference sequence). CDR3 length: 14 residues. After removal of 3 bases from V and 3 bases from J, the junction contained 4 bases not matched to a gene. The DNA for the CDR3 is TGTGCCAGCAGTTTTTCAGGGGGCAGCTACGAGCAGTACTTC. Protein sequence: CASSFSGGSYEQYF.

The J gene is TRBJ2-5, the V gene TRBV13; D is ambiguous. This CDR3 contains 15 residues. The germline V gene encodes CDR1 PRHDT and CDR2 FYEKMQ (reference sequence). The ends were cut back, 0 bases at V and 5 bases at J, with 13 bases in the middle. Here the CDR3 reads CASSLGRRLGETQYF. The DNA of the CDR3 is TGTGCCAGCAGCTTAGGCCGACGCCTGGGGGAGACCCAGTACTTC.

The CDR3 DNA follows: TGTGCCACCAGTGACCGGGGGAAATTCGATGAGCAGTTCTTC. Translating it yields CATSDRGKFDEQFF. The chain combines TRBV24-1 with TRBJ2-1; possible D gene TRBD2, 6 bases. Trimming removed 4 bases at V and 8 bases at J, with 14 bases between. This CDR3 is built from 14 residues. The V gene's germline CDR1 is KGHDR and CDR2 SFDVKD.

The CDR3 sequence is CATYPGPPGEQFF. CDR3 in DNA: TGTGCCACCTACCCGGGGCCCCCAGGTGAGCAGTTCTTC. The genes are TRBV12-3 or TRBV12-4 and TRBJ2-1; the D call may be TRBD1 or TRBD2 (5 bases each). The ends were cut back, 10 bases at V and 9 bases at J, with 19 bases in the middle. This CDR3 is 13 amino acids long.

The chain has TRBV7-2 and TRBJ1-1; the D is unclear. V lost 1 base and J lost 1, with 10 bases in between. The CDR3 spans 15 residues. Germline V gene lookup returns CDR1 SGHTA and CDR2 FQGNSA. The chain's CDR3 is CASSLEGIRNTEAFF. DNA of the CDR3: TGTGCCAGCAGCTTAGAGGGTATTCGGAACACTGAAGCTTTCTTT. The whole variable domain, filled in from reference TRBV7-2 and TRBJ1-1, reads GAGVSQSPSNKVTEKGKDVELRCDPISGHTALYWYRQSLGQGLEFLIYFQGNSAPDKSGLPSDRFSAERTGGSVSTLTIQRTQQEDSAVYLCASSLEGIRNTEAFFGQGTRLTVV.

The chain is built from TRBV20-1 and TRBJ1-2; D is unclear. V lost 6 bases and J 0 bases, leaving 11 bases between the germline ends. This CDR3 has 13 residues. CDR1 is DFQATT, CDR2 SNEGSKA, per germline (reference sequence). CDR3 nucleotide sequence: TGCAGTGCCGGATGGTCGGCTAACTATGGCTACACCTTC. This codes for CSAGWSANYGYTF.

This sequence joins TRBV9 and TRBJ1-6; D might be TRBD1 (5 bases). Between the trimmed V and J ends, which lost 1 base and 8 bases, there was a span of 7 bases. CDR1 and CDR2 from the germline V gene are SGDLS and YYNGEE. The CDR3 contains 13 residues. CDR3 bases: TGTGCCAGCAGCGTACAGGGCTATTCACCCCTCCACTTT. As protein: CASSVQGYSPLHF.

A remark on this clonotype: At one of its ends the junction is not consistent with the germline gene, which may arise from a read error. The chain couples TRBV5-1 to TRBJ1-2; D is unresolved. CDR1 and CDR2 from the germline V gene are SGHRS and YFSETQ. The CDR3 is 12 amino acids. The CDR3 region has the DNA TGCGCCAGCAGTTTGGGAGAGCATGGCTACACCTTC. As protein: CASSLGEHGYTF.

The V gene is TRBV29-1, the J gene TRBJ2-5, with D perhaps TRBD1 (6 bases). With 6 bases removed from V and 2 bases from J, the gap between germline ends came to 10 bases. The V gene's germline CDR1 is SQVTM and CDR2 ANQGSEA. The CDR3 is 12 amino acids. CDR3 nucleotide sequence: TGCAGCGTCCGACAGGAACAAGAGACCCAGTACTTC. Translating it yields CSVRQEQETQYF.

This clonotype showed up just once. V and J are TRBV2 and TRBJ2-7, with 10 positions matching TRBD1. CDR3 length: 14 residues. V lost 4 bases and J lost 6; bases outside the gene matches: 6. Germline assignment: CDR1 SNHLY and CDR2 FYNNEI. In DNA, the CDR3 is TGTGCCAGCAGTGGAGGGACAGGGGAAGGCGAGCAGTACTTC. It yields the protein CASSGGTGEGEQYF.

This chain connects TRBV20-1 to TRBJ2-7; 14 positions match TRBD2. Germline lookup yields CDR1 DFQATT and CDR2 SNEGSKA (reference sequence). The CDR3 has 15 residues. Germline trimming cut 2 bases from V and 4 bases from J; bases unmatched to any gene: 4. The CDR3: CSARRTSGGSYEQYF. The CDR3 DNA is TGCAGTGCTAGAAGGACTAGCGGGGGGTCGTACGAGCAGTACTTC.

This chain uses TRBV29-1 with TRBJ2-7; TRBD1 is a possible D gene (6 bases). V was clipped by 6 bases and J by 7 bases, with 16 bases between them. Germline V CDR1 and CDR2: SQVTM, ANQGSEA. CDR3 length: 12 amino acids. CDR3 coding DNA: TGCAGCGTGGCCGCTAGGGGGTTAGAGCAGTACTTC. Translating it yields CSVAARGLEQYF.

This rearrangement joins TRBV24-1 to TRBJ2-3; TRBD1 matches 7 bases. The CDR3 runs to 15 residues. Losses at the gene ends were 3 bases for V and 6 bases for J; bases not matched to a gene: 8. In germline, CDR1 is KGHDR, CDR2 SFDVKD. The CDR3 region has the DNA TGTGCCACCAGTGATCCACAGGGGACGATTGATACGCAGTATTTT. Translation: CATSDPQGTIDTQYF.

This clonotype was counted a single time. V is TRBV24-1 and J is TRBJ2-1, with 15 bases identical to TRBD2. CDR1 and CDR2 from the germline V gene are KGHDR and SFDVKD. V lost 3 bases to trimming and J lost 10 bases; unmatched junction nucleotides: 6. The CDR3 length is 16 residues. The CDR3 DNA sequence: TGTGCCACCAGTGATCCAGGACTAGCGGGGGGGCAGGAGCAGTTCTTC. Amino acid sequence: CATSDPGLAGGQEQFF.

The chain combines TRBV12-3 or TRBV12-4 with TRBJ1-6, with TRBD1 as a possible D gene (6 bases). CDR3 length: 15 amino acids. Trimming took off 1 base at V and 14 bases at J, with 18 bases between the two ends. CDR3 DNA: TGTGCCAGCAGTTTAGTGTCCGGGACATCCCCCACCCTCCACTTT. Translation: CASSLVSGTSPTLHF.